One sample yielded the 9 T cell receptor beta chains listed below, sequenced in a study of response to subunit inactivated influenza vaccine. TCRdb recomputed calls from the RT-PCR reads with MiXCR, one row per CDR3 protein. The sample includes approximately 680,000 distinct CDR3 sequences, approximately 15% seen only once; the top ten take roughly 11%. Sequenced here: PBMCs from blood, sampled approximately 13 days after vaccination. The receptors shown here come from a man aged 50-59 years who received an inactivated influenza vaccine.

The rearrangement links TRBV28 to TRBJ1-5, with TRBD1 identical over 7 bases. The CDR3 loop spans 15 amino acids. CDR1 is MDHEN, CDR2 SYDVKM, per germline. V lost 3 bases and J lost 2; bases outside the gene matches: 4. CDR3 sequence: CASSFGTVGNQPQHF. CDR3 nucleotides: TGTGCCAGCAGTTTCGGGACAGTCGGCAATCAGCCCCAGCATTTT. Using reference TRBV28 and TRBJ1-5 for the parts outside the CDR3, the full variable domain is DVKVTQSSRYLVKRTGEKVFLECVQDMDHENMFWYRQDPGLGLRLIYFSYDVKMKEKGDIPEGYSVSREKKERFSLILESASTNQTSMYLCASSFGTVGNQPQHFGDGTRLSIL.

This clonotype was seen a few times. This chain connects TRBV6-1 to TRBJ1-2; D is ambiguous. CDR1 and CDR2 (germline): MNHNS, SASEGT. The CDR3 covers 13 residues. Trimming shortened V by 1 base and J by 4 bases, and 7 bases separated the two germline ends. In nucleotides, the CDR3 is TGTGCCAGCAGTGAAGTTAACCGCTATGGCTACACCTTC. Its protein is CASSEVNRYGYTF.

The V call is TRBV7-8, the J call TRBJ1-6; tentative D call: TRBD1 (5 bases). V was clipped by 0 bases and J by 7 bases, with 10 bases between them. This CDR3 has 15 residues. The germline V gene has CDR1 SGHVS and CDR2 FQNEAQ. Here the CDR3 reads CASSLAETENSPLHF. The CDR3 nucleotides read TGTGCCAGCAGCTTAGCCGAGACAGAGAATTCACCCCTCCACTTT.

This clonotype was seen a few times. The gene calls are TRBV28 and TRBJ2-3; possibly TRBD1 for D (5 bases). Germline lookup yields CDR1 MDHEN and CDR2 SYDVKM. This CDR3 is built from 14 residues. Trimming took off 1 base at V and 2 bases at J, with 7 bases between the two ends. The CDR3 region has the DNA TGTGCCAGCAGTTTATCCAGGGTCACAGATACGCAGTATTTT. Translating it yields CASSLSRVTDTQYF.

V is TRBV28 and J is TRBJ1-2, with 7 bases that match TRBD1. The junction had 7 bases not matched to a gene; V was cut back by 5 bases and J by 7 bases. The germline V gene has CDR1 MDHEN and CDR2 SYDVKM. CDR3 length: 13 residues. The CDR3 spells CASSITGVGGYTF. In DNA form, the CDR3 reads TGTGCCAGCAGTATCACAGGGGTAGGTGGCTACACCTTC.

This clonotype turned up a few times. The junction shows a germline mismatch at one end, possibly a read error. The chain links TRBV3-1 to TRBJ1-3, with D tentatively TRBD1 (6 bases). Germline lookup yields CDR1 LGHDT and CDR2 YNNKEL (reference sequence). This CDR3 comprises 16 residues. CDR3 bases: TGTGCCAGCACCCAAAGAACAGGGAGACCTGGAAACACCATATATTTT. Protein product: CASTQRTGRPGNTIYF. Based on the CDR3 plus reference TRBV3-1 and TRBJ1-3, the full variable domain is DTAVSQTPKYLVTQMGNDKSIKCEQNLGHDTMYWYKQDSKKFLKIMFSYNNKELIINETVPNRFSPKSPDKAHLNLHINSLELGDSAVYFCASTQRTGRPGNTIYFGEGSWLTVV.

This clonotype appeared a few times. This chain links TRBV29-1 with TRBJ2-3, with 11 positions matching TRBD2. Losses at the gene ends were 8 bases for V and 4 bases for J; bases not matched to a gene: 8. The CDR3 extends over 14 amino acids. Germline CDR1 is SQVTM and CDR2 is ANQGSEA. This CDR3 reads CSTLPGLAADTQYF. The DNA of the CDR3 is TGCAGCACCCTCCCGGGACTAGCGGCAGATACGCAGTATTTT.

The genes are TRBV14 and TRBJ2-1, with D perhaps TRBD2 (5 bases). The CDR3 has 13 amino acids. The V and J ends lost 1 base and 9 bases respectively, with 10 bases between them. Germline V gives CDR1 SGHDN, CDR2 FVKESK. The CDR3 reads CASSQALRGEQFF. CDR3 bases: TGTGCCAGCAGCCAAGCCCTCCGGGGTGAGCAGTTCTTC.

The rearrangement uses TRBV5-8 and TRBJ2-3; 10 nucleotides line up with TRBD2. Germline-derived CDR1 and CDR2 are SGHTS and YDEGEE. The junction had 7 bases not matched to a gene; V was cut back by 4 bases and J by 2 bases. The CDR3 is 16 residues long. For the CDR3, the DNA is TGTGCCAGCAGCAATCCGGGACTAGCGTTCACAGATACGCAGTATTTT. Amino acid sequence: CASSNPGLAFTDTQYF.